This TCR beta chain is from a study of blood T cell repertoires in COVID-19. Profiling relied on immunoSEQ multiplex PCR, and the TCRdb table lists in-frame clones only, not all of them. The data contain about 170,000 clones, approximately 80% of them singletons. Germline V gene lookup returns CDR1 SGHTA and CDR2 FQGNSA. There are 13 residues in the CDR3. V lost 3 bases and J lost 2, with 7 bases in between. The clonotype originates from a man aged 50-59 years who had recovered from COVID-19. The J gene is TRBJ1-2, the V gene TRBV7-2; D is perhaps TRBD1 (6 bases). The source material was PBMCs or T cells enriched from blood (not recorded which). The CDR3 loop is CASSFTGNYGYTF. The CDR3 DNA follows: TGTGCCAGCAGCTTTACAGGGAACTATGGCTACACCTTC.